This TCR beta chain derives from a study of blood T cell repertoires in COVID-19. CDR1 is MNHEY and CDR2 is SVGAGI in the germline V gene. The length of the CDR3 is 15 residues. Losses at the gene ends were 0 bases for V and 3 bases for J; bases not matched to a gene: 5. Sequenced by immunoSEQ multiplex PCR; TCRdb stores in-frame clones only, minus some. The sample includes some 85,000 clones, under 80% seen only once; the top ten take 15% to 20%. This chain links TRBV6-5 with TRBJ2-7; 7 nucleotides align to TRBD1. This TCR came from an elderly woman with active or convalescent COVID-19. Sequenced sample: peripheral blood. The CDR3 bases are TGTGCCAGCAGTTACTCGACAGGGTATTACTACGAGCAGTACTTC. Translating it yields CASSYSTGYYYEQYF.